This T cell receptor (beta chain) was sequenced in a study of blood T cell repertoires in COVID-19. This table comes from immunoSEQ multiplex PCR, and its TCRdb copy is limited to in-frame clones, with some not included. The sample records about 190,000 clones, under 90% being singletons. The receptor comes from a man aged 35-49 years with acute or convalescent COVID-19. The sequencing sample was made of peripheral blood.

CDR3 loop: CASSVDLAGVNEQFF. The CDR3 DNA reads TGTGCCAGCAGCGTAGATCTAGCGGGGGTAAATGAGCAGTTCTTC. The chain couples TRBV9 to TRBJ2-1; 10 positions agree with TRBD2. Germline CDR1 and CDR2: SGDLS and YYNGEE. The CDR3 runs 15 residues. Trimming took 0 bases from V and 7 from J; bases not matched to a gene: 4.